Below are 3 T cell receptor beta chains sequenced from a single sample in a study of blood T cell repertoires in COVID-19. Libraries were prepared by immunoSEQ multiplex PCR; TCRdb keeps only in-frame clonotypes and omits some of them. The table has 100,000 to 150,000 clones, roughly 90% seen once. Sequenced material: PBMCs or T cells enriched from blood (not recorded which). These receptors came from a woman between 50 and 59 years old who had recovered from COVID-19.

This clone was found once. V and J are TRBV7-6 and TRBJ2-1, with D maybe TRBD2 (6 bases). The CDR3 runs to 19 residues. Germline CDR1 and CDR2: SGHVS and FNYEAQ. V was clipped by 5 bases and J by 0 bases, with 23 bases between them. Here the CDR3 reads CASSIDHPTGLSSYNEQFF. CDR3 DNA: TGTGCCAGCAGCATCGACCATCCGACGGGACTGAGCTCCTACAATGAGCAGTTCTTC.

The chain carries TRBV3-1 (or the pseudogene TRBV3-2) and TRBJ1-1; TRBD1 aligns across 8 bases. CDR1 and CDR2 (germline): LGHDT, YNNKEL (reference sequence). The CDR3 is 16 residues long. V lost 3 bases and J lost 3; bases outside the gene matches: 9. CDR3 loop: CASSQGDRRSYTEAFF. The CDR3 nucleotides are TGTGCCAGCAGCCAGGGGGACAGGAGGTCGTACACTGAAGCTTTCTTT.

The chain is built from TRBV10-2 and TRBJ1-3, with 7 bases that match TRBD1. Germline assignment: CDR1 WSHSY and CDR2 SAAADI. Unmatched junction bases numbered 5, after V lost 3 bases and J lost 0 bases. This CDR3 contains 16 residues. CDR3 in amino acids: CASSDSDRVSGNTIYF. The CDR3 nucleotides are TGCGCCAGCAGTGATAGCGACAGGGTCTCTGGAAACACCATATATTTT.